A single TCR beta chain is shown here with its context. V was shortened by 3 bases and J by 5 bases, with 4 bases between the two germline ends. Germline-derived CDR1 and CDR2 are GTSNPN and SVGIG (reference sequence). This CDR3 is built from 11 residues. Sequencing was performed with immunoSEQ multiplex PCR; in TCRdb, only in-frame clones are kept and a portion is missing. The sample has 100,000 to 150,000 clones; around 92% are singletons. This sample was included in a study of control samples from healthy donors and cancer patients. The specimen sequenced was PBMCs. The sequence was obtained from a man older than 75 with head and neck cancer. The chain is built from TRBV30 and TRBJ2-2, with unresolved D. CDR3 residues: CAWRGTGELFF. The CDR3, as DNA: TGTGCCTGGAGAGGGACCGGGGAGCTGTTTTTT.